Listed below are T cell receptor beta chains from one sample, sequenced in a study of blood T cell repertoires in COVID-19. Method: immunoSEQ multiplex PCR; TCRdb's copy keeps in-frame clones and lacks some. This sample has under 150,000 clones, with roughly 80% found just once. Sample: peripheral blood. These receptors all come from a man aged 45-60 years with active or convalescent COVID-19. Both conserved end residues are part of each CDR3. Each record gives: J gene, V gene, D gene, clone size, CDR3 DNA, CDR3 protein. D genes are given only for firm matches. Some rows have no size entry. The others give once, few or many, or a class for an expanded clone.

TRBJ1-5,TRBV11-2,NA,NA,TGTGCCAGCAGCTTCGATAGAAGCCAGCCCCAGCATTTT,CASSFDRSQPQHF
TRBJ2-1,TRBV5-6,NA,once,TGTGCCAGTACTACTCTAGAGCAGCGCTCCTACAATGAGCAGTTCTTC,CASTTLEQRSYNEQFF
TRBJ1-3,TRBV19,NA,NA,TGTGCCAGTAGTATGCAGGGATTTGGAAACACCATATATTTT,CASSMQGFGNTIYF
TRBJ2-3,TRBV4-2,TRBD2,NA,TGTGCCAGCGGTCAGCGGGAGCCCCCAGATACGCAGTATTTT,CASGQREPPDTQYF
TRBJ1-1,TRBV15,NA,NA,TGTGCCACCAGCAGAAATATAAATGCGGACACTGAAGCTTTCTTT,CATSRNINADTEAFF
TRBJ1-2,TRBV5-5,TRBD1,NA,TGTGCCACCCCAGGGGGCCATGGCTACACCTTC,CATPGGHGYTF
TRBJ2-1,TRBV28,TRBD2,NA,TGTGCCAGCACCCCTAGCGGGGAGGGATACAATGAGCAGTTCTTC,CASTPSGEGYNEQFF
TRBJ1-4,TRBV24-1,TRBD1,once,TGTGCCACCAGTGATACGACAGGGATCGCTGAAAAACTGTTTTTT,CATSDTTGIAEKLFF
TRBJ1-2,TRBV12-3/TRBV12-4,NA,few,TGTGCCAGCAGTTTAGAGAGGTTCTATGGCTACACCTTC,CASSLERFYGYTF
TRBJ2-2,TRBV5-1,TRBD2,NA,TGCGCCAGCAGCTTAGGACTAGCTCGGAACACCGGGGAGCTGTTTTTT,CASSLGLARNTGELFF
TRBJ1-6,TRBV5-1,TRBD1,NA,TGCGCCAGCAGCAACCCCCTTGGACAGGGAAATTCACCCCTCCACTTT,CASSNPLGQGNSPLHF
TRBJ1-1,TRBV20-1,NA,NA,TGCAGTGCTATCCTCGGGACAGAAGCTTTCTTT,CSAILGTEAFF
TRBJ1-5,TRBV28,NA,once,TGTGCCAGCGGCGGCTCGCCCCAGCATTTT,CASGGSPQHF
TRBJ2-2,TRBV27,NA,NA,TGTGCCAGCAGTTTACCGACAACTACCGGGGAGCTGTTTTTT,CASSLPTTTGELFF
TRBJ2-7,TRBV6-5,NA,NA,NA,CASSSSGTYEQYF
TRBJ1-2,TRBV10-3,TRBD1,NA,TGTGCCATCAGTGAGTCGAGGGGGCAAGAAGGCTACACCTTC,CAISESRGQEGYTF
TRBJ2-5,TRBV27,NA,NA,TGTGCCAGCAGCCACCAACCCGGGACTCAAGAGACCCAGTACTTC,CASSHQPGTQETQYF
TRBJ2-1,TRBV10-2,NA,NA,TGCGCCACCAAGACCCCTGGAGGTGAGCAGTTCTTC,CATKTPGGEQFF
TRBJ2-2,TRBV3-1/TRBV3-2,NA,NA,TGTGCCAGCAGCTCCCACGGGGAGCTGTTTTTT,CASSSHGELFF
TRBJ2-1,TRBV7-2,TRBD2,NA,TGTGCCAGCAGCTTACCTAGCGGGAGGAATGAGCAGTTCTTC,CASSLPSGRNEQFF
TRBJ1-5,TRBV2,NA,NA,TGTGCCAGCAGGAAAGCCGGAGCGGGGTACAATCAGCCCCAGCATTTT,CASRKAGAGYNQPQHF
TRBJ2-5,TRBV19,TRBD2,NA,TGTGCCAGTAGTACCCTGGGTCGGGGGACTAGCGAGGAGACCCAGTACTTC,CASSTLGRGTSEETQYF
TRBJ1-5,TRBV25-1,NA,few,TGTGCCAGCAAGGGGTACGGCAATCAGCCCCAGCATTTT,CASKGYGNQPQHF
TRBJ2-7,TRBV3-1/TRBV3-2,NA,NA,TGTGCCAGCAGCCCTGGACTGGCCTCCTACGAGCAGTACTTC,CASSPGLASYEQYF
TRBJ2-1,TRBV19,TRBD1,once,TGTGCCAGTAGTACGACAGGGGCTCCTTACAATGAGCAGTTCTTC,CASSTTGAPYNEQFF
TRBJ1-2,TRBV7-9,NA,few,TGTGCCAGCAGCTTAGGAGATTATGGCTACACCTTC,CASSLGDYGYTF
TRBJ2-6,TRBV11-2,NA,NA,TGTGCCAGCAGCTTACAAGCGGCCCGCAGCTCTGGGGCCAACGTCCTGACTTTC,CASSLQAARSSGANVLTF
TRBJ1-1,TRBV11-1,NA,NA,TGTGCCAGCAGCGAGGGGGGGAGTGAAGCTTTCTTT,CASSEGGSEAFF
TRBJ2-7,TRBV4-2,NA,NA,TGTGCCAGCAGCCAAGGGCCCCTACCTAGCCCCGAGCAGTACTTC,CASSQGPLPSPEQYF
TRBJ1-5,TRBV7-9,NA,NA,TGTGCCAGCAGCTTATCCGCGGGTGGTCAGCCCCAGCATTTT,CASSLSAGGQPQHF
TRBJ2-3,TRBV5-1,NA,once,TGCGCCAGCAGCGGAGGGTCGACAGAAACAGATACGCAGTATTTT,CASSGGSTETDTQYF
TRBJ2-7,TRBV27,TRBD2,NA,TGTGCCAGCAGTTTAGAGGGAGGGACTTCCTACGAGCAGTACTTC,CASSLEGGTSYEQYF
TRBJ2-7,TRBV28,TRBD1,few,TGTGCCAGCAGTCCCGACAGGGGGCCCGAGCAGTACTTC,CASSPDRGPEQYF
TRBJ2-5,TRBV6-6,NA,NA,TGTGCCAGCTCTAGTAGTGAGACCCAGTACTTC,CASSSSETQYF
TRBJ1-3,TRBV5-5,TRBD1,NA,TGTGCCAGCAGCTTCCAGCCGGGACAGGGTGCAAACACCATATATTTT,CASSFQPGQGANTIYF
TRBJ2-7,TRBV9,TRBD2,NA,TGTGCCAGCAGCGCCAGACTAGCGGGGGAGCAGTACTTC,CASSARLAGEQYF
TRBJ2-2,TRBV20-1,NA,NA,TGCAGTGCTAGTTCGGACTTCCACACCGGGGAGCTGTTTTTT,CSASSDFHTGELFF
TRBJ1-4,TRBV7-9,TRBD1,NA,TGTGCCAGCAGCTTACTGGGACAGGTTAATGAAAAACTGTTTTTT,CASSLLGQVNEKLFF
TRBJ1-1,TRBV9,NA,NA,TGTGCCAGCAGCCCGCAGGGGATGAACACTGAAGCTTTCTTT,CASSPQGMNTEAFF
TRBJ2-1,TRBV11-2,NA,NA,TGTGCCAGCAGCTTAGGAGGGCTTTACAATGAGCAGTTCTTC,CASSLGGLYNEQFF
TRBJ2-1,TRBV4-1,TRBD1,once,TGCGCCAGCAGCCAACCGGGCACAGGGGGAAATACAGGCTACAATGAGCAGTTCTTC,CASSQPGTGGNTGYNEQFF
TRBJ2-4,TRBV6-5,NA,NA,TGTGCCAGCAAGATCAGGGATGACAAAAACATTCAGTACTTC,CASKIRDDKNIQYF
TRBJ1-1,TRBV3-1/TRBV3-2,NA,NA,TGTGCCAGCAGACCACGGCTTCCCGTCGTAGCCACCTTTGGTGAAGCTTTCTTT,CASRPRLPVVATFGEAFF
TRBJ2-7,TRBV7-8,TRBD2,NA,TGTGCCAGCAGCTTAACTAGCGGGTTCTACGAGCAGTACTTC,CASSLTSGFYEQYF
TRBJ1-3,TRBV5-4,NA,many,TGTGCCAGCAGCCGTGGCGGCGGAGGAACTGGAAACACCATATATTTT,CASSRGGGGTGNTIYF
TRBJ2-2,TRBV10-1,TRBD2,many,TGCGCCAGCAGCGGACTAGCGGGAACCGGGGAGCTGTTTTTT,CASSGLAGTGELFF
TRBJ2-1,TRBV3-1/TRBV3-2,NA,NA,TGTGCCAGCAGCCGAGGCCGGGGGCAGTTCTTC,CASSRGRGQFF
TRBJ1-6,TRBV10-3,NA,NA,TGTGCCATCAGTGAGTCGGGGCAGCCACCCCTCCACTTT,CAISESGQPPLHF
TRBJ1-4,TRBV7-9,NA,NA,TGTGCCAGCAGCTTAGGTCAGGGCAAAGAAAAACTGTTTTTT,CASSLGQGKEKLFF
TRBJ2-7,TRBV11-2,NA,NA,TGTGCCAGCAGCTTACGCGGCACCTCCTACGAGCAGTACTTC,CASSLRGTSYEQYF
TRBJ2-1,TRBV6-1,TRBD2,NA,TGTGCCAGCAGTGATTTACTAGCGGTCAACAATGAGCAGTTCTTC,CASSDLLAVNNEQFF
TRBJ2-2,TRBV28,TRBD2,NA,TGTGCCAGCAGAAGGGGACTACTTAGCGGGGAGCTGTTTTTT,CASRRGLLSGELFF